Described below is a single T cell receptor beta chain sequence and its context. This sample was included in a study of blood T cell repertoires in COVID-19. Study as a whole: There were acute and convalescent COVID-19 samples, and they came from the United States, Italy and Spain. In each case, the material was cDNA or gDNA derived from T cells, B-cell-depleted T cells, or PBMCs.

The V end lost 6 bases, the J end lost 7 bases, and 16 bases lay between the germline ends. CDR3 length equals 13 residues. Germline V gene sequence: CDR1 LNHDA, CDR2 SQIVND (reference sequence). Study processing details: Reference gene primer amplification yielded estimated nucleated cell counts. Repertoires were generated with immunoSEQ multiplex PCR, while TCRdb's copy carries only in-frame clones and drops some. V, J and clone size derive from that table, while D and trimming were established from the DNA sequence. In the table there are fewer than 25,000 clones, roughly 89% of which are singletons.

The source of this sequence is a human donor in a cohort sampled during active COVID-19. The rearrangement uses TRBV19 and TRBJ2-7, with D perhaps matching TRBD1 (6 bases). The sequenced sample consisted of peripheral blood. CDR3 residues: CASSPRGAWEQYF. CDR3 DNA: TGTGCCAGTAGCCCCAGGGGCGCGTGGGAGCAGTACTTC. Based on the CDR3 plus reference TRBV19 and TRBJ2-7, the full variable domain is DGGITQSPKYLFRKEGQNVTLSCEQNLNHDAMYWYRQDPGQGLRLIYYSQIVNDFQKGDIAEGYSVSREKKESFPLTVTSAQKNPTAFYLCASSPRGAWEQYFGPGTRLTVT.